This TCR beta chain was observed in a study of cytomegalovirus exposure and HLA in healthy donors. Germline V gene data show CDR1 as SQVTM and CDR2 as ANQGSEA. The junction had 6 bases not matched to a gene; V was cut back by 4 bases and J by 6 bases. This CDR3 is 14 amino acids long. A multiplex PCR was run with 60 Vbeta primers and 13 Jbeta primers. Libraries were prepared by immunoSEQ multiplex PCR; TCRdb keeps only in-frame clonotypes and omits some of them. The repertoire includes 180,000 or so clones, about 75% of them detected once, and 7.7% sits in the top ten. At sampling all donors were nominally healthy, likely with unrecorded immune exposures. In regard to this clone: Its antigen is not identified.

General study results and limits: TCR beta chain V- and J-gene trimming was linked, in a later analysis, to a missense variant in DCLRE1C. Within an earlier analysis, most TCR beta V segments proved productive either about 87% or about 30% of the time.

This TCR came from a woman between 40 and 55 years old in good health and CMV-seropositive. The sequenced sample was PBMCs. The J gene is TRBJ2-1, the V gene TRBV29-1; 10 bases align to TRBD1. CDR3 in DNA: TGCAGCGTTGTGCGGGACAGGGGCCCCAATGAGCAGTTCTTC. This translates into CSVVRDRGPNEQFF.